A single sample is the source of the 25 T cell receptor beta chains below, sequenced in a study of cytomegalovirus exposure and HLA in healthy donors. 60 Vbeta and 13 Jbeta primers were used in PCR. The method was immunoSEQ multiplex PCR; TCRdb's version includes in-frame clones alone and lacks a portion of them. The table shows some 110,000 clones, with about four fifths occurring only once. The specimen sequenced was PBMCs. Receptors originate from a man aged 25 to 40 in good health and CMV-seropositive.

This clone was seen repeatedly, ten times or more. The gene calls are TRBV5-1 and TRBJ1-1; 8 bases are shared with TRBD1. V was pared by 2 bases and J by 4 bases, with 7 bases of the junction left unmatched. Germline V lookup: CDR1 SGHRS, CDR2 YFSETQ. CDR3 length: 15 amino acids. The CDR3 DNA follows: TGCGCCAGCAGCTTCGCAGGGACAGGCCTCACTGAAGCTTTCTTT. Amino acids: CASSFAGTGLTEAFF.

Only a few counts were recorded for this clone. V gene TRBV5-6 combines with J gene TRBJ1-2, with 8 nucleotides matching TRBD1. The CDR3 extends over 16 amino acids. Germline V CDR1 and CDR2: SGHDT, YYEEEE. The ends lost 0 bases at V and 8 bases at J; junction bases unmatched: 12. The CDR3 region has the DNA TGTGCCAGCAGCTTGGTTCAGGGGGCCCCCGGAGGCGGCTACACCTTC. Translated: CASSLVQGAPGGGYTF.

The rearrangement links TRBV11-2 to TRBJ2-4, with 11 bases identical to TRBD2. The CDR3 length is 18 residues. The V gene's germline CDR1 is SGHAT and CDR2 FQNNGV. V shed 4 bases and J 0 bases; nucleotides not matched to a gene: 8. This chain's CDR3 is CASSSPGLADIAKNIQYF. Here the CDR3 DNA reads TGTGCCAGCAGCTCTCCGGGACTAGCGGACATAGCCAAAAACATTCAGTACTTC.

This chain joins TRBV19 and TRBJ1-3; maybe TRBD1 (6 bases). Trimming removed 7 bases at V and 1 base at J, with 11 bases between. Looked up from germline, CDR1 is LNHDA and CDR2 is SQIVND (reference sequence). The CDR3 is 14 amino acids. CDR3 nucleotide sequence: TGTGCCAGTACCAGAGGGGGTTCTGGAAACACCATATATTTT. This encodes CASTRGGSGNTIYF.

The chain is built from TRBV9 and TRBJ2-3, with D possibly matching TRBD1 (6 bases). Germline CDR1 reads SGDLS; CDR2 reads YYNGEE. The V gene lost 4 bases and the J gene lost 3 bases, with 15 bases spanning the gap. The CDR3 is 15 residues long. The CDR3 bases are TGTGCCAGCAGCCCAGGGGTTTTTAGTACAGATACGCAGTATTTT. This translates into CASSPGVFSTDTQYF.

This rearrangement joins TRBV4-3 to TRBJ1-2, with 7 positions matching TRBD1. Germline V gene lookup returns CDR1 LGHNA and CDR2 YSLEER. The CDR3 spans 16 residues. V was pared by 0 bases and J by 6 bases, with 10 bases of the junction left unmatched. CDR3 nucleotide sequence: TGCGCCAGCAGCCAAGAATTAGAAAGGGGACAGAATGGCTACACCTTC. Residues: CASSQELERGQNGYTF.

In this sample, this clone turned up a few times. The rearrangement links TRBV2 to TRBJ2-3; 10 positions match TRBD2. Germline V gives CDR1 SNHLY, CDR2 FYNNEI. J gave up 2 bases and V 5 bases, and 10 bases lay outside the gene matches. This CDR3 spans 17 amino acids. The CDR3 is CASSTSSGGATTDTQYF. The CDR3 coding sequence is TGTGCCAGCAGTACGTCTAGCGGGGGAGCAACCACAGATACGCAGTATTTT.

The chain combines TRBV27 with TRBJ1-2; D is uncertain. The CDR3 has 14 amino acids. Trimming removed 4 bases from V and 1 base from J, with 10 bases in between. The germline V gene encodes CDR1 MNHEY and CDR2 SMNVEV (reference sequence). The CDR3 here is CASSYAGNNYGYTF. The CDR3 region has the DNA TGTGCCAGCAGTTACGCCGGGAATAACTATGGCTACACCTTC.

CDR3 bases: TGTGCCAGTAGTAGGAGCAGGAACACTGAAGCTTTCTTT. It translates to CASSRSRNTEAFF. The chain links TRBV19 to TRBJ1-1; D uncertain. The CDR3 sequence is 13 residues long. CDR1 is LNHDA and CDR2 is SQIVND in the germline V gene (reference sequence). Trimming left V 4 bases short and J 1 base short, with 7 bases between.

The chain joins TRBV27 to TRBJ1-1; 9 bases line up with TRBD1. Looked up from germline, CDR1 is MNHEY and CDR2 is SMNVEV (reference sequence). Trimming at V came to 6 bases and at J to 3 bases, leaving 2 bases not matched to a gene. The CDR3 is made up of 13 amino acids. This CDR3 reads CASRGQGDTEAFF. CDR3 coding DNA: TGTGCCAGCAGGGGACAGGGTGACACTGAAGCTTTCTTT.

The genes are TRBV5-5 and TRBJ2-1; 7 positions agree with TRBD1. This CDR3 has 14 residues. V lost 2 bases to trimming and J lost 7 bases; unmatched junction nucleotides: 6. CDR1 and CDR2 (germline): SGHKS, YYEKEE (reference sequence). CDR3 DNA: TGTGCCAGCAGCTTCGGGGACAGCAGGAATGAGCAGTTCTTC. It yields the protein CASSFGDSRNEQFF.

The chain joins TRBV28 to TRBJ1-2, with D perhaps matching TRBD1 (6 bases). Germline V gene lookup returns CDR1 MDHEN and CDR2 SYDVKM. The CDR3 length is 14 residues. The V end lost 6 bases, the J end lost 2 bases, and 13 bases lay between the germline ends. DNA of the CDR3: TGTGCCAGCAGCCCCCCCGGACAGAACTATGGCTACACCTTC. Protein: CASSPPGQNYGYTF.

This clone appeared a single time. In DNA form, the CDR3 reads TGTGCCAGCTCACCATTGACTGACGCTAACTATGGCTACACCTTC. Translated, it gives CASSPLTDANYGYTF. The V and J genes are TRBV18 and TRBJ1-2; D is unresolved. The CDR3 covers 15 residues. The germline V and J ends were trimmed by 2 bases and 0 bases, with 10 bases remaining between them. The germline CDR1 and CDR2 sequences are KGHSH and LQKENI.

This sequence joins TRBV5-4 and TRBJ1-5; 9 bases are shared with TRBD1. CDR3 length: 14 residues. The ends lost 4 bases at V and 7 bases at J; junction bases unmatched: 6. CDR1 and CDR2 (germline): SGHNT, YYREEE (reference sequence). The CDR3 here is CASSLTGGGQPQHF. CDR3 coding DNA: TGTGCCAGCAGCCTTACAGGGGGCGGACAGCCCCAGCATTTT.

The chain combines TRBV7-4 with TRBJ1-2, with D maybe TRBD1 (5 bases). CDR1 and CDR2 (germline): SGHVT, SQSDAQ. The germline V and J ends were trimmed by 10 bases and 8 bases, with 17 bases remaining between them. This CDR3 is 12 amino acids long. The CDR3 DNA is TGTGCCATGCCCATCGGGGGAAAGGGCTACACCTTC. Amino acids: CAMPIGGKGYTF.

V usage is TRBV7-7 and J usage is TRBJ2-5; tentative D call: TRBD1 (6 bases). The CDR3 is 13 amino acids. The germline CDR1 and CDR2 sequences are SSHAT and FNYEAQ (reference sequence). Trimming removed 2 bases at V and 5 bases at J, with 9 bases between. In DNA, the CDR3 is TGTGCCAGCAGCTTATCCCAGGGGGAGACCCAGTACTTC. Its protein product is CASSLSQGETQYF.

This chain links TRBV28 with TRBJ1-2; 10 bases are a match to TRBD1. The length of the CDR3 is 14 residues. J gave up 8 bases and V 8 bases, and 11 bases lay outside the gene matches. The germline gives CDR1 MDHEN, CDR2 SYDVKM. CDR3: CASWIRDRGMGYTF. CDR3 coding DNA: TGTGCCAGCTGGATCCGGGACAGGGGAATGGGCTACACCTTC.

This rearrangement joins TRBV27 to TRBJ1-6; TRBD1 is a possible D gene (6 bases). Germline loops: CDR1 MNHEY, CDR2 SMNVEV (reference sequence). V was cut by 0 bases and J by 6 bases, with 15 bases left in between. This CDR3 has 17 amino acids. CDR3 sequence: CASSLSPGAVSNSPLHF. In nucleotides, the CDR3 is TGTGCCAGCAGTTTATCCCCAGGGGCAGTATCTAATTCACCCCTCCACTTT.

The chain combines TRBV25-1 with TRBJ2-1; no firm D call. CDR1 and CDR2 from the germline V gene are MGHDK and SYGVNS. Trimming cost V 2 bases and J 4 bases, with 3 bases left between them. The CDR3 consists of 12 residues. CDR3 coding DNA: TGTGCCAGCAGTGAAACATACAATGAGCAGTTCTTC. Amino acids: CASSETYNEQFF.

The sample holds a few counts of this clone. The chain joins TRBV30 to TRBJ1-4; 9 bases fit TRBD1. The CDR3 extends over 19 amino acids. J was trimmed by 8 bases and V by 4 bases; bases with no gene match: 23. Looked up from germline, CDR1 is GTSNPN and CDR2 is SVGIG (reference sequence). The CDR3 protein is CAWNQGHPVKQGALEKLFF. As DNA, the CDR3 is TGTGCCTGGAACCAGGGCCACCCCGTAAAACAGGGGGCCCTCGAAAAACTGTTTTTT.

This sequence joins TRBV5-6 and TRBJ1-5, with 7 bases identical to TRBD1. With V trimmed by 4 bases and J by 4 bases, 8 bases remained unmatched. CDR1 and CDR2 from the germline V gene are SGHDT and YYEEEE. The CDR3 covers 15 residues. CDR3 DNA sequence: TGTGCCAGCAGCCTCCGGGACAGCGGTAATCAGCCCCAGCATTTT. Translation: CASSLRDSGNQPQHF. Using reference TRBV5-6 and TRBJ1-5 for the parts outside the CDR3, the full variable domain is DAGVTQSPTHLIKTRGQQVTLRCSPKSGHDTVSWYQQALGQGPQFIFQYYEEEERQRGNFPDRFSGHQFPNYSSELNVNALLLGDSALYLCASSLRDSGNQPQHFGDGTRLSIL.

This rearrangement joins TRBV9 to TRBJ2-1; D possibly corresponds to TRBD2 (5 bases). Germline V gene lookup returns CDR1 SGDLS and CDR2 YYNGEE. The CDR3 runs to 15 residues. Trimming took 0 bases from V and 10 from J, leaving 17 bases between them. The CDR3 sequence: CASSVGIGERNEQFF. The CDR3 DNA follows: TGTGCCAGCAGCGTAGGAATTGGGGAGCGGAACGAGCAGTTCTTC.

The CDR3 DNA reads as TGTGCCAGCAGCCATCACGGACAGGGGGGTCAGCCCCAGCATTTT. Its translation is CASSHHGQGGQPQHF. The V gene is TRBV16, the J gene TRBJ1-5; 10 bases align to TRBD1. The trim removed 3 bases at V and 6 bases at J, leaving 5 bases unmatched. The CDR3 covers 15 residues. Germline CDR1 reads KGHSY; CDR2 reads FQNENV.

This rearrangement joins TRBV5-4 to TRBJ2-5, with D hard to call. The germline V and J ends were trimmed by 2 bases and 9 bases, with 17 bases remaining between them. There are 14 residues in the CDR3. Germline CDR1 and CDR2: SGHNT and YYREEE (reference sequence). The CDR3 reads CASSFRDSVAAQYF. CDR3 DNA sequence: TGTGCCAGCAGCTTTCGTGACTCCGTTGCGGCCCAGTACTTC.

The genes are TRBV6-1 and TRBJ2-7; 8 bases are a match to TRBD2. This CDR3 has 15 amino acids. Germline V lookup: CDR1 MNHNS, CDR2 SASEGT. V lost 1 base, J lost 0 bases, and 2 bases stayed unmatched. Here the CDR3 reads CASSEGLAGSYEQYF. The CDR3 region has the DNA TGTGCCAGCAGTGAAGGGCTAGCGGGCTCCTACGAGCAGTACTTC.